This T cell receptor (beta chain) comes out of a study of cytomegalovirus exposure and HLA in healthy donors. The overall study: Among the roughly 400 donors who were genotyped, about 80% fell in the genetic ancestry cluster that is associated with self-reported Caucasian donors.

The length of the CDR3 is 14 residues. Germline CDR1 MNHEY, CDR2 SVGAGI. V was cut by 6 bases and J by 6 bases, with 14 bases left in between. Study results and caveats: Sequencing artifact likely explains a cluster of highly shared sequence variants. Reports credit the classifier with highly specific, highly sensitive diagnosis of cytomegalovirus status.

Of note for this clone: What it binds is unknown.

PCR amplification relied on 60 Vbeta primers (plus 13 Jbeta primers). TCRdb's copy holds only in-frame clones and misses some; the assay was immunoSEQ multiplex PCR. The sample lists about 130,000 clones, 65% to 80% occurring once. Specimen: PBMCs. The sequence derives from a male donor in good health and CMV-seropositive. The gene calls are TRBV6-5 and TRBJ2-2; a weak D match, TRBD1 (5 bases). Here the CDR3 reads CASSQKRQSGELFF. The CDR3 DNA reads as TGTGCCAGCAGCCAAAAGAGACAGTCCGGGGAGCTGTTTTTT.